This T cell receptor (beta chain) came from a study of low-dose radiotherapy and immunotherapy resistance in tumors. As to time point: before trial treatment. V was pared by 6 bases and J by 6 bases, with 8 bases of the junction left unmatched. Germline V lookup: CDR1 SNHLY, CDR2 FYNNEI. This CDR3 spans 15 amino acids. First-strand cDNA relied on TRAV- and TRBV-specific primers spanning alpha and beta chains. TCR amplification ran 15 to 25 PCR cycles using constant-region and V-primer adapter primers. TCRdb re-derived calls from the reads in MiXCR, one entry per CDR3 protein. The sample has 65,000 to 100,000 distinct CDR3 sequences, 15% to 20% seen once; the top ten hold 2.8%. This clonotype was seen many times.

The sequence was obtained from a male donor with prostate cancer. V usage is TRBV2 and J usage is TRBJ2-1; 10 bases are a match to TRBD2. The source was PBMCs, collected before treatment. The CDR3 is CASRPERGGVNEQFF. CDR3 nucleotide sequence: TGTGCCAGCAGGCCCGAGCGGGGGGGTGTCAATGAGCAGTTCTTC.